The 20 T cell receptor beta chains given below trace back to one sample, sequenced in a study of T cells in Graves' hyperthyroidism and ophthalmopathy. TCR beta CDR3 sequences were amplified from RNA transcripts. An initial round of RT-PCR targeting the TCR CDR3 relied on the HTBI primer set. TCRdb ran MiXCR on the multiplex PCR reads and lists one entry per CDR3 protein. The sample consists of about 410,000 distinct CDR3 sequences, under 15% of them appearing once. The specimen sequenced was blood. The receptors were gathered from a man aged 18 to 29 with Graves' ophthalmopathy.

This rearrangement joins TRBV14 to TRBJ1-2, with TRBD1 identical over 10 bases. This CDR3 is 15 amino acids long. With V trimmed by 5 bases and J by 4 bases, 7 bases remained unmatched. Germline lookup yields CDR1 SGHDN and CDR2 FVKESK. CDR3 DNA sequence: TGTGCCAGCAGCTCTTGGGACAGGGGTTTCTATGGCTACACCTTC. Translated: CASSSWDRGFYGYTF.

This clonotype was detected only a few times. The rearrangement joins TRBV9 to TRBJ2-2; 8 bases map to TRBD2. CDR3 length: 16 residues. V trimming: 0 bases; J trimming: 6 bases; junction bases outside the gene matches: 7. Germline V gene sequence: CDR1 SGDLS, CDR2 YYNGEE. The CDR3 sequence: CASSVATSAFPGELFF. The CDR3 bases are TGTGCCAGCAGCGTAGCGACTAGCGCTTTCCCCGGGGAGCTGTTTTTT.

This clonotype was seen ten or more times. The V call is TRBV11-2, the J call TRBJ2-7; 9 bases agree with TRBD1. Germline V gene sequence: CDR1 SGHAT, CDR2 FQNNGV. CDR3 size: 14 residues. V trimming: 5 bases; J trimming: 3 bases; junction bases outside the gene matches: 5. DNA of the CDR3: TGTGCCAGCAGCCCGGCGACAGGGGGCTACGAGCAGTACTTC. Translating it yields CASSPATGGYEQYF.

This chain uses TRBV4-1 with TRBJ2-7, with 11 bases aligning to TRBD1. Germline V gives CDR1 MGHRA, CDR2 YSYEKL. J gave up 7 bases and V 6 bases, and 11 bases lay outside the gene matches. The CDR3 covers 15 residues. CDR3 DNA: TGCGCCAGCAGTCCTAGAGGGACAGGGGGATTAGAGCAGTACTTC. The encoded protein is CASSPRGTGGLEQYF.

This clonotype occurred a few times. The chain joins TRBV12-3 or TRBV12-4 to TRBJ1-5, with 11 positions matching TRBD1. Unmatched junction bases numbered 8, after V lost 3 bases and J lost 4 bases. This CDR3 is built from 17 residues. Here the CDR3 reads CASSLYPGTGGNQPQHF. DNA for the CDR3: TGTGCCAGCAGTTTGTACCCCGGGACAGGGGGGAATCAGCCCCAGCATTTT.

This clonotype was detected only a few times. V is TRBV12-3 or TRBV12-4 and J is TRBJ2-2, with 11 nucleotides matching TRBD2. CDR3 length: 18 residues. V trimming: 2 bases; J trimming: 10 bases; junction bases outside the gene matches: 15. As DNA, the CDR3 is TGTGCCAGCAGTTTATGGTTATCGGCTAGCGGGGGGAACGAGGAGCTGTTTTTT. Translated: CASSLWLSASGGNEELFF.

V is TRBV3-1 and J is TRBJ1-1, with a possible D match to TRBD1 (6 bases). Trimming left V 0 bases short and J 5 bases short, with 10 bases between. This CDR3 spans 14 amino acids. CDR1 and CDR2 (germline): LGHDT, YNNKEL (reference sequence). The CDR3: CASSQEWGLTEAFF. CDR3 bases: TGTGCCAGCAGCCAAGAATGGGGGCTGACTGAAGCTTTCTTT.

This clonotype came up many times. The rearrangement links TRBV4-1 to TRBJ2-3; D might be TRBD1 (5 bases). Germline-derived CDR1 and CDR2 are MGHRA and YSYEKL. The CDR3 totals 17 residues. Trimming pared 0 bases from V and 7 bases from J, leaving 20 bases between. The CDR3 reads CASSQDPQGRGSNTQYF. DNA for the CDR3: TGCGCCAGCAGCCAAGATCCTCAGGGCCGAGGTAGCAATACGCAGTATTTT.

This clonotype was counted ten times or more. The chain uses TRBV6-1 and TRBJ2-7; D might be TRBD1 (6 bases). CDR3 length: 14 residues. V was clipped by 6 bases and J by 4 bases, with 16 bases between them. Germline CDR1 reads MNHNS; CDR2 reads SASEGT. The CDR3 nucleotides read TGTGCCAGCAGAGGGGACATTTTTTCTTACGAGCAGTACTTC. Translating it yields CASRGDIFSYEQYF.

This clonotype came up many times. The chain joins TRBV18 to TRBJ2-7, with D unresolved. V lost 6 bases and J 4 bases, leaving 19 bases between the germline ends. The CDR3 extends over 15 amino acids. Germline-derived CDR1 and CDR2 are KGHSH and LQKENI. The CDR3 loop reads CASSPPGYVPYEQYF. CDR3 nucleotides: TGTGCCAGCTCCCCCCCCGGCTATGTGCCATACGAGCAGTACTTC.

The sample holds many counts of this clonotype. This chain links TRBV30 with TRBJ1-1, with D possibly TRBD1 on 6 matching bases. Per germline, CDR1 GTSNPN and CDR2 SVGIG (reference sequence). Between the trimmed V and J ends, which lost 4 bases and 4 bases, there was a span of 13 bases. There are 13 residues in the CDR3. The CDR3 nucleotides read TGTGCCTGGACTAGGGGGTTCGTCACTGAAGCTTTCTTT. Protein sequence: CAWTRGFVTEAFF. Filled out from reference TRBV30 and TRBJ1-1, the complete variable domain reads SQTIHQWPATLVQPVGSPLSLECTVEGTSNPNLYWYRQAAGRGLQLLFYSVGIGQISSEVPQNLSASRPQDRQFILSSKKLLLSDSGFYLCAWTRGFVTEAFFGQGTRLTVV.

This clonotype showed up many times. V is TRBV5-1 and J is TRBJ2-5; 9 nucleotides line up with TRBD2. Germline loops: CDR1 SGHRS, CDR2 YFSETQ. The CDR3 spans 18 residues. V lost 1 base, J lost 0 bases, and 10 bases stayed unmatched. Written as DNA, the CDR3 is TGCGCCAGCAGCTTGACCCCGGGACTAGCAGGGTACCAAGAGACCCAGTACTTC. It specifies CASSLTPGLAGYQETQYF.

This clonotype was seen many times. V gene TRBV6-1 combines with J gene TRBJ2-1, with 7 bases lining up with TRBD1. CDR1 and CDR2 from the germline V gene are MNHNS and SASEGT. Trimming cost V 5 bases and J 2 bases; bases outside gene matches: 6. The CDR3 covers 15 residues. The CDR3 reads CASSSTGEAYNEQFF. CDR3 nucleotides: TGTGCCAGCAGTTCAACAGGGGAAGCCTACAATGAGCAGTTCTTC.

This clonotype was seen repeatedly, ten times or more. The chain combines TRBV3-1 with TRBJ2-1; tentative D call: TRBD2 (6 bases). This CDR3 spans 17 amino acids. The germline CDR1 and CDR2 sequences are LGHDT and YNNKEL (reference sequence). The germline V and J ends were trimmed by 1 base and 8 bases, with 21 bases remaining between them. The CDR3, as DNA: TGTGCCAGCAGCCAAGGCCCGGTCGCGACTAGAGGCCATGAGCAGTTCTTC. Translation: CASSQGPVATRGHEQFF.

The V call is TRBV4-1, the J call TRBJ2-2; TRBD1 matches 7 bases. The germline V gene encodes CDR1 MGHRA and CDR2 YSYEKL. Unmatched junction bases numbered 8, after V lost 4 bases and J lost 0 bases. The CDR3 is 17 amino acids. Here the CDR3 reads CASSRGGQSANTGELFF. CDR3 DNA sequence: TGCGCCAGCAGCCGTGGGGGACAGTCCGCGAACACCGGGGAGCTGTTTTTT.

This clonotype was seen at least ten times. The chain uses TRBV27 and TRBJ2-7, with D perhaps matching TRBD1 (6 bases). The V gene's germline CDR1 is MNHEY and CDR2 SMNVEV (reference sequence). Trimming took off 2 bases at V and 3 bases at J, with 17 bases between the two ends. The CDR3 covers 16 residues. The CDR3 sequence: CASSLRQGPWGYEQYF. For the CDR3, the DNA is TGTGCCAGCAGTTTAAGGCAGGGGCCATGGGGCTACGAGCAGTACTTC.

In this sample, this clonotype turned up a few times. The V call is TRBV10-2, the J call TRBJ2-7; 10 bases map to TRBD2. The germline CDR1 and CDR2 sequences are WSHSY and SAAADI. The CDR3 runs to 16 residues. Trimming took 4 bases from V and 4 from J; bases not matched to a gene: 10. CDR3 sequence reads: CASSGSTSGDFYEQYF. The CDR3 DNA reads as TGCGCCAGCAGTGGTTCCACTAGCGGGGATTTTTACGAGCAGTACTTC.

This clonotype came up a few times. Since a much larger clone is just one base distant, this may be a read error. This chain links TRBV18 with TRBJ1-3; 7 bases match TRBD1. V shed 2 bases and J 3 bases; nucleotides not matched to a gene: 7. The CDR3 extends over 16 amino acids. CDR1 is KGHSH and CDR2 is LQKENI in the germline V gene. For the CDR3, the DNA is TGTGCCAGCTCACCAGCGGGACAGAGCTTTGGAAACACCATATATTTT. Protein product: CASSPAGQSFGNTIYF.

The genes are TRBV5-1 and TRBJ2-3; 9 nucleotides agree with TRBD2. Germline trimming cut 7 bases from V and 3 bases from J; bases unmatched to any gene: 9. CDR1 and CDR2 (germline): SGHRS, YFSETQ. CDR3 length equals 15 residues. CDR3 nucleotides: TGCGCCAGCGCCGGAGCGGGAGGTTCTACAGATACGCAGTATTTT. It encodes CASAGAGGSTDTQYF.

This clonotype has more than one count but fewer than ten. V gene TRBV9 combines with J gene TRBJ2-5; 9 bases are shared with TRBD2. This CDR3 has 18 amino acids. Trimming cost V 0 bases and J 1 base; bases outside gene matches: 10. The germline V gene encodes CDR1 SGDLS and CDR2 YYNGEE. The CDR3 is CASSVAPSQLAGQETQYF. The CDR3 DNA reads TGTGCCAGCAGCGTAGCACCCTCACAACTAGCGGGCCAAGAGACCCAGTACTTC.